This TCR beta chain was recovered during a study of T cell responses to AZD1222 COVID-19 vaccine. Produced via immunoSEQ multiplex PCR; TCRdb's table is partial and in-frame only. The table records about 130,000 clones, about 91% of them present only once. The CDR3 loop spans 14 amino acids. Germline-derived CDR1 and CDR2 are SGHNT and YYREEE (reference sequence). Germline trimming cut 4 bases from V and 5 bases from J; bases unmatched to any gene: 7. The clonotype was recovered from an adult in good health. J is TRBJ1-1 and V is TRBV5-4; 8 bases match TRBD1. Here the sequenced sample was peripheral blood, taken on day 0 of AZD1222 vaccination. The CDR3 loop reads CASSNRQGWTEAFF. The CDR3 DNA reads TGTGCCAGCAGCAACCGACAGGGGTGGACTGAAGCTTTCTTT. Full variable domain (rest looked up from reference TRBV5-4 and TRBJ1-1): ETGVTQSPTHLIKTRGQQVTLRCSSQSGHNTVSWYQQALGQGPQFIFQYYREEENGRGNFPPRFSGLQFPNYSSELNVNALELDDSALYLCASSNRQGWTEAFFGQGTRLTVV.